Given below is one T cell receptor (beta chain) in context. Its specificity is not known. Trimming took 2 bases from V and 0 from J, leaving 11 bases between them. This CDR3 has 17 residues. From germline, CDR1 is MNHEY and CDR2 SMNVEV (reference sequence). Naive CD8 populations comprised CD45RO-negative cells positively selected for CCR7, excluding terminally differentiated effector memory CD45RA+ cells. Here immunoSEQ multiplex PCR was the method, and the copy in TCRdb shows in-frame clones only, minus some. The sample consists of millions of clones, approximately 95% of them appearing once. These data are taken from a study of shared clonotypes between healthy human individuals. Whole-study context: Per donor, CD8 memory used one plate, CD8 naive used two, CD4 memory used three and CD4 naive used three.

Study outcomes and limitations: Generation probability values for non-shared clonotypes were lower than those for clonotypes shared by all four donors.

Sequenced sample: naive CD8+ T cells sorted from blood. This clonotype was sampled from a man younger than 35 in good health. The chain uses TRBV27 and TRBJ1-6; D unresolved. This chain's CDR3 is CASSLKGFHSYNSPLHF. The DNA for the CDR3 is TGTGCCAGCAGTTTAAAAGGTTTTCACTCCTATAATTCACCCCTCCACTTT.